What follows are 5 T cell receptor beta chains derived from one specimen sequenced in a study of T cells expressing NK-cell markers. One entry per CDR3 protein, without DNA, is what TCRdb gives after re-calling the 5' RACE reads. This listing includes about 380,000 distinct CDR3 sequences. Sequencing used blood T cells: a sorted CD56 or NKG2C T cell subset, CD4+ or CD8+ T cells, or bulk PBMC T cells (not recorded which). These receptors originate from a man aged 18-75 years in good health.

The rearrangement uses TRBV12-3 or TRBV12-4 and TRBJ1-2; without DNA, the TCRdb call of TRBD1 cannot be checked. CDR3 length equals 14 residues. CDR3 protein: CASSLAGQAGGYTF.

This chain links TRBV27 with TRBJ2-2; TCRdb indicates TRBD1, and absent DNA this call remains unverified. The CDR3 is made up of 17 amino acids. Germline V CDR1 and CDR2: MNHEY, SMNVEV (reference sequence). The CDR3 region is CASSLSGTTGYGGELFF.

V usage is TRBV28 and J usage is TRBJ2-3; TCRdb's assignment of TRBD1 cannot be checked, as there is no DNA. Germline CDR1 reads MDHEN; CDR2 reads SYDVKM. There are 14 residues in the CDR3. The CDR3 region is CAWSTTVSRDTQYF.

The V gene is TRBV20-1, the J gene TRBJ1-5. This CDR3 spans 13 amino acids. Germline V gives CDR1 DFQATT, CDR2 SNEGSKA (reference sequence). CDR3 sequence: CSAKLRGNQPQHF.

The J gene is TRBJ2-7, the V gene TRBV7-8; the TRBD2 assignment by TCRdb is unverifiable without DNA. The germline V gene has CDR1 SGHVS and CDR2 FQNEAQ. This CDR3 is 13 amino acids long. This chain's CDR3 is CASSTGRPYEQYF.